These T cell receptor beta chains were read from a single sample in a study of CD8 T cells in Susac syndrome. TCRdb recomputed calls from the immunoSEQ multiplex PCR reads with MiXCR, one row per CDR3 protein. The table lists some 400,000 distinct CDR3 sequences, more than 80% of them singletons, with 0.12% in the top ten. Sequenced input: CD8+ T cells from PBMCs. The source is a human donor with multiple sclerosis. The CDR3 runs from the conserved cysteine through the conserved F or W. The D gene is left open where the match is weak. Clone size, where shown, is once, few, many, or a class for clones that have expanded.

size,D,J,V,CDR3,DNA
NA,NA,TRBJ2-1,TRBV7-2,CASSFYGAHNEQFF,TGTGCCAGCAGCTTTTACGGGGCCCACAATGAGCAGTTCTTC
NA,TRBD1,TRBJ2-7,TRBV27,CASRPGQGLHEQYF,TGTGCCAGCAGGCCGGGACAGGGGTTACACGAGCAGTACTTC
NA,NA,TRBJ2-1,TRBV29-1,CSVEIPSAHYNEQFF,TGCAGCGTTGAAATTCCTAGCGCCCATTACAATGAGCAGTTCTTC
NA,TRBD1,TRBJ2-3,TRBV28,CASSLRDRYTDTQYF,TGTGCCAGCAGTTTAAGGGACAGATACACAGATACGCAGTATTTT
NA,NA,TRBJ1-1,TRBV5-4,CASSFTETEAFF,TGTGCCAGCAGCTTTACTGAAACTGAAGCTTTCTTT
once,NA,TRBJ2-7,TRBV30,CAWRTASYYEQYF,TGTGCCTGGAGAACCGCCAGTTACTACGAGCAGTACTTC
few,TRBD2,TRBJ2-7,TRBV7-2,CASSRLAEQYEQYF,TGTGCCAGCAGCCGACTAGCGGAGCAATACGAGCAGTACTTC
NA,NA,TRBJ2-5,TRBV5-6,CASSFSSAETQYF,TGTGCCAGCAGCTTCTCTAGCGCTGAGACCCAGTACTTC
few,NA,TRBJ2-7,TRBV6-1,CASSTTWENEQYF,TGTGCCAGCAGTACGACATGGGAGAACGAGCAGTACTTC
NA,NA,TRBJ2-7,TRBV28,CASSEPRGDEQYF,TGTGCCAGCAGTGAGCCTAGGGGGGACGAGCAGTACTTC
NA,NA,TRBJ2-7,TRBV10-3,CAISEARSPEQYF,TGTGCCATCAGTGAGGCTAGATCTCCCGAGCAGTACTTC
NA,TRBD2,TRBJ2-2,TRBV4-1,CASSQAPFSSGGAGTGELFF,TGCGCCAGCAGCCAAGCCCCGTTTTCTAGCGGGGGGGCAGGGACCGGGGAGCTGTTTTTT
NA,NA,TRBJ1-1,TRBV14,CASSQRFNGGEAFF,TGTGCCAGCAGCCAAAGATTTAACGGGGGTGAAGCTTTCTTT
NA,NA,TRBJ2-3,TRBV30,CAWTAGTPRDTQYF,TGTGCCTGGACGGCCGGGACTCCCCGCGATACGCAGTATTTT
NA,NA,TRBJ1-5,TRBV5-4,CASSFISQTNQPQHF,TGTGCCAGCAGCTTCATATCACAGACAAATCAGCCCCAGCATTTT
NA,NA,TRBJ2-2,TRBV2,CASRPGKNTGELFF,TGTGCCAGCAGGCCCGGGAAAAACACCGGGGAGCTGTTTTTT
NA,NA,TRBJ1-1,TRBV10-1,CASRPIRLGNTEAFF,TGCGCCAGCAGACCGATCCGGCTTGGGAACACTGAAGCTTTCTTT
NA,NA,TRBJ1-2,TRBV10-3,CAISDPFYGYTF,TGTGCCATCAGTGACCCCTTCTATGGCTACACCTTC
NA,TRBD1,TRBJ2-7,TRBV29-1,CSVRTGGSYEQYF,TGCAGCGTGAGGACAGGGGGCTCCTACGAGCAGTACTTC
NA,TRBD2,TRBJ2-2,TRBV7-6,CASSSESGARELFF,TGTGCCAGCAGCTCCGAAAGCGGGGCCCGGGAGCTGTTTTTT
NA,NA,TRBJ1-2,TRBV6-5,CASSRQHTNYGYTF,TGTGCCAGCAGCCGACAGCACACTAACTATGGCTACACCTTC
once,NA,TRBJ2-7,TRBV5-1,CASSFFRGTYEQYF,TGCGCCAGCAGCTTCTTCAGGGGTACCTACGAGCAGTACTTC
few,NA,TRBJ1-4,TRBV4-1,CASSQDFGDTYEKLFF,TGCGCCAGCAGCCAAGATTTTGGGGACACCTATGAAAAACTGTTTTTT
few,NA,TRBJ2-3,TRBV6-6,CASSYSGSGDTQYF,TGTGCCAGCAGTTACTCGGGTTCAGGAGATACGCAGTATTTT
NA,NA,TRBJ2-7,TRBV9,CASSVEQGFYEQYF,TGTGCCAGCAGCGTAGAACAGGGATTCTACGAGCAGTACTTC
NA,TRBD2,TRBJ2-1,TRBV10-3,CATKGSDGLAGGPGQFF,TGTGCCACCAAGGGCTCAGACGGACTAGCGGGAGGGCCTGGGCAGTTCTTC
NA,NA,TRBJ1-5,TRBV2,CASSDVPIGSNQPQHF,TGTGCCAGCAGTGACGTTCCCATCGGTAGCAATCAGCCCCAGCATTTT
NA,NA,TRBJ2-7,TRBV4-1,CASSSPGSPKQYF,TGCGCCAGCAGCTCCCCTGGGAGCCCTAAGCAGTACTTC
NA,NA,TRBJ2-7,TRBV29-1,CSVVGNGASYEQYF,TGCAGCGTTGTTGGTAACGGGGCCTCCTACGAGCAGTACTTC
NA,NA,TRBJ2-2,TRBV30,CAWSPTVTGELFF,TGTGCCTGGAGTCCGACAGTCACCGGGGAGCTGTTTTTT
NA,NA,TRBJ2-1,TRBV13,CASSLALAAVNEQFF,TGTGCCAGCAGCTTAGCACTAGCTGCCGTCAATGAGCAGTTCTTC
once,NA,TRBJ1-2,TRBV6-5,CASSYLSAQASNYGYTF,TGTGCCAGCAGTTACCTATCCGCACAGGCCTCTAACTATGGCTACACCTTC
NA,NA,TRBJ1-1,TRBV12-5,CASGLVKQGNSEAFF,TGTGCTAGTGGTTTGGTAAAGCAGGGTAACTCTGAAGCTTTCTTT
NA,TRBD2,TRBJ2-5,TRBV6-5,CASSLSSGGWWETQYF,TGTGCCAGCAGTTTATCTAGCGGGGGGTGGTGGGAGACCCAGTACTTC
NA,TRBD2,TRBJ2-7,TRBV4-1,CASSQERVELAGAYEQYF,TGCGCCAGCAGCCAAGAGAGGGTAGAACTAGCGGGCGCCTACGAGCAGTACTTC
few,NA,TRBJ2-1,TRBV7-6,CASSLVAMEVNEQFF,TGTGCCAGCAGCTTAGTTGCAATGGAGGTCAATGAGCAGTTCTTC
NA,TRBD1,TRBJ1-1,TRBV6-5,CASGSRGWNTEAFF,TGTGCCAGCGGAAGCAGGGGGTGGAACACTGAAGCTTTCTTT
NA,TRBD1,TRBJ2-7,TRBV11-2,CASRQTGAVYEQYF,TGTGCCAGCAGACAGACAGGGGCAGTCTACGAGCAGTACTTC
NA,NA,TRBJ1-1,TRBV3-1,CASSQDLGTANTEAFF,TGTGCCAGCAGCCAAGATCTAGGGACGGCGAACACTGAAGCTTTCTTT
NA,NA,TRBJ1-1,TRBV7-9,CASSGTGTEAFF,TGTGCCAGCAGCGGAACAGGGACTGAAGCTTTCTTT
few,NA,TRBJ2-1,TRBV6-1,CASSEVANEQFF,TGTGCCAGCAGTGAAGTGGCCAATGAGCAGTTCTTC
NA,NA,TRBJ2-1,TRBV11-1,CASSLQTAYNEQFF,TGTGCCAGCAGCTTACAGACAGCCTACAATGAGCAGTTCTTC
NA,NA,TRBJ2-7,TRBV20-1,CSASSGYEQYF,TGCAGTGCTAGTTCGGGCTACGAGCAGTACTTC
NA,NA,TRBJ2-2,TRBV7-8,CASSLGPGEDTGELFF,TGTGCCAGCAGCTTAGGTCCAGGGGAGGACACCGGGGAGCTGTTTTTT
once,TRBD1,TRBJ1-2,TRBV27,CASSWTGGGYGYTF,TGTGCCAGCAGCTGGACAGGGGGGGGCTATGGCTACACCTTC
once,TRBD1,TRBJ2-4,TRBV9,CASSGAGTGTPLQYF,TGTGCCAGCAGCGGGGCGGGGACAGGGACTCCCCTTCAGTACTTC
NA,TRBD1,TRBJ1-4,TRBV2,CASDGRTGEDEKLFF,TGTGCCAGCGATGGGAGGACAGGTGAAGATGAAAAACTGTTTTTT
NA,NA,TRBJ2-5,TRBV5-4,CASSLNLGLDSQETQYF,TGTGCCAGCAGCTTGAATCTTGGTCTAGACAGCCAAGAGACCCAGTACTTC
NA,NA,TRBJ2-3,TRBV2,CASSGAAQRVITDTQYF,TGTGCCAGCAGTGGGGCAGCTCAGCGGGTGATCACAGATACGCAGTATTTT
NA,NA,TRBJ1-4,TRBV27,CASSLSVQSQLFF,TGTGCCAGCAGTTTATCGGTACAGTCACAGCTGTTTTTT
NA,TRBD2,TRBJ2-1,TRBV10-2,CASSESAGDLNEQFF,TGCGCCAGCAGTGAGTCGGCGGGGGACCTCAATGAGCAGTTCTTC
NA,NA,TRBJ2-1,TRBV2,CASTVSSGLPDYNEQFF,TGTGCCAGCACAGTGTCGTCGGGGCTGCCCGACTACAATGAGCAGTTCTTC